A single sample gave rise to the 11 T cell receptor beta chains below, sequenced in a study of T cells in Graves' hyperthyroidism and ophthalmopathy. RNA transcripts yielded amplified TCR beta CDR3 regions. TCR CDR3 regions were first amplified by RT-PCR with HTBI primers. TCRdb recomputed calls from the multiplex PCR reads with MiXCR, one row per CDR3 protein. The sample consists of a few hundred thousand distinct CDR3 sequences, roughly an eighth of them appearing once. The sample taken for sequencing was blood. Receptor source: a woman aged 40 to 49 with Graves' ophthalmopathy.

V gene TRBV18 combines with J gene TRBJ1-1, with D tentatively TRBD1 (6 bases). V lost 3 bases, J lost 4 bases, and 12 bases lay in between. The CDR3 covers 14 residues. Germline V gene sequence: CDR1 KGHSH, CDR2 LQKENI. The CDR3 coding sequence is TGTGCCAGCTCACCCACGAGGGGGTCCACTGAAGCTTTCTTT. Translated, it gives CASSPTRGSTEAFF.

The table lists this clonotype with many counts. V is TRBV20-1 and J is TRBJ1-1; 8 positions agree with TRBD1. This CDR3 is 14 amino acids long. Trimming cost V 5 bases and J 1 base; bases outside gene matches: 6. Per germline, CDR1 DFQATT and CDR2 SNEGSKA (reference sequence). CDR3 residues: CSAPKTGENTEAFF. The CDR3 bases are TGCAGTGCTCCTAAGACAGGGGAGAACACTGAAGCTTTCTTT.

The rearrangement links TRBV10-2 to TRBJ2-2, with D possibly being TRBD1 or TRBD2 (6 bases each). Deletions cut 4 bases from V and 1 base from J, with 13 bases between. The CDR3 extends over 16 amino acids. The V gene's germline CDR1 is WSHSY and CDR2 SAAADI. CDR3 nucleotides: TGCGCCAGCAGTGTAACCGGGGGCATGAACACCGGGGAGCTGTTTTTT. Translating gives CASSVTGGMNTGELFF.

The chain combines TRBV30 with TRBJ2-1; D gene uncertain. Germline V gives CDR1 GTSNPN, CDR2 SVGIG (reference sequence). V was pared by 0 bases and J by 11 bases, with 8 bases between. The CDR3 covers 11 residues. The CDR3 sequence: CAWSVPGKQFF. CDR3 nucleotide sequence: TGTGCCTGGAGTGTACCCGGAAAGCAGTTCTTC.

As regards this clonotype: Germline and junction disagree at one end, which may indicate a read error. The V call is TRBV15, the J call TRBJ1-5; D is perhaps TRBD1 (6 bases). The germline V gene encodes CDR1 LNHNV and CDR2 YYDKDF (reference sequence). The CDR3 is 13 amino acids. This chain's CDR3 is CATSGDRYQPQHF. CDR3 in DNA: TGTGCCACCAGCGGAGACAGGTACCAGCCCCAGCATTTT.

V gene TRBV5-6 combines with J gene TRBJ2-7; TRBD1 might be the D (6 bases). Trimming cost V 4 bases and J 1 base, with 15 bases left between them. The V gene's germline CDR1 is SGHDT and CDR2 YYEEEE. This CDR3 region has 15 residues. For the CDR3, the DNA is TGTGCCAGCAGCCCCAGGGGACACAGATCCTACGAGCAGTACTTC. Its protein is CASSPRGHRSYEQYF.

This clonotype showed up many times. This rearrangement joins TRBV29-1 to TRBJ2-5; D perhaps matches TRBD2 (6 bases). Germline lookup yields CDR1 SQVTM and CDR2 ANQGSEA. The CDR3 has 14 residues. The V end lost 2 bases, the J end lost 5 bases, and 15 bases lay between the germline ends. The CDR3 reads CSVENEGRRETQYF. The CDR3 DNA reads TGCAGCGTTGAAAACGAGGGGAGGAGGGAGACCCAGTACTTC.

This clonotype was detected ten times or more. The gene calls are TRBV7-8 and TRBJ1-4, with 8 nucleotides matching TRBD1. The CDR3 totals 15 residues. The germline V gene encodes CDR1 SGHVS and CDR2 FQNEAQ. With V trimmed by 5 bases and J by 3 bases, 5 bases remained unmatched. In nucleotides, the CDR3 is TGTGCCAGCAGCCCAAGGACAGGGTCTAATGAAAAACTGTTTTTT. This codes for CASSPRTGSNEKLFF.

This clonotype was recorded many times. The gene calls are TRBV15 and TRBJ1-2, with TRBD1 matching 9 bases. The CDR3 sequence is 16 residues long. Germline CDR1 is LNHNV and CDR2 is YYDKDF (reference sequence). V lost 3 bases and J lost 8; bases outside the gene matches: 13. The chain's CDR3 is CATSSSGTGNSLGYTF. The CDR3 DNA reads TGTGCCACCAGCAGCTCCGGGACAGGGAATAGTTTGGGCTACACCTTC.

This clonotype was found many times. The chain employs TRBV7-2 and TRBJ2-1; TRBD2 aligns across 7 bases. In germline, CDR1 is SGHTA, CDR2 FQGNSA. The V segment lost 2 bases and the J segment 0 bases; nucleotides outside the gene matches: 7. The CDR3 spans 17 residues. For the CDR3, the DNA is TGTGCCAGCAGCTTACTTACTAGCGTCGTCTCCTACAATGAGCAGTTCTTC. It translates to CASSLLTSVVSYNEQFF.

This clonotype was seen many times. The CDR3 reads CATSDSTRTGQPQHF. The CDR3 nucleotides are TGTGCCACCAGTGATTCCACTAGGACGGGACAGCCCCAGCATTTT. The chain links TRBV24-1 to TRBJ1-5; D call uncertain. V was shortened by 2 bases and J by 7 bases, with 14 bases between the two germline ends. Germline V gene data show CDR1 as KGHDR and CDR2 as SFDVKD. The CDR3 totals 15 residues.